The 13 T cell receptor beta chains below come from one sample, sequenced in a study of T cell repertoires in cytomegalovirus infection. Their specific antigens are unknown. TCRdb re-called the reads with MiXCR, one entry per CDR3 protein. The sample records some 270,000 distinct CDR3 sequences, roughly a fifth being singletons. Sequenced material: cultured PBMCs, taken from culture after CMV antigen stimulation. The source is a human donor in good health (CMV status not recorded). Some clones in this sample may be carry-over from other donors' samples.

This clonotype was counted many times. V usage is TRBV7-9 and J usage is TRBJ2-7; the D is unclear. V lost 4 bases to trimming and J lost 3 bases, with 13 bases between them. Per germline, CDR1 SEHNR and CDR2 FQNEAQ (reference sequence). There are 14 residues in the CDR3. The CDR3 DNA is TGTGCCAGCAGCTCCCGGGTCTTATACTACGAGCAGTACTTC. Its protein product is CASSSRVLYYEQYF.

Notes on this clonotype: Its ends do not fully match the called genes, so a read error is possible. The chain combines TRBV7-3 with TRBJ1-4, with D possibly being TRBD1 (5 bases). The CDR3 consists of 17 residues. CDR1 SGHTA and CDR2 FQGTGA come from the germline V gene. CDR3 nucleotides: TGTGCCAGCAGCCTAACCTCTCCGTACCAGGGAGGAGGAAAACTGTTTTTT. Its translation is CASSLTSPYQGGGKLFF.

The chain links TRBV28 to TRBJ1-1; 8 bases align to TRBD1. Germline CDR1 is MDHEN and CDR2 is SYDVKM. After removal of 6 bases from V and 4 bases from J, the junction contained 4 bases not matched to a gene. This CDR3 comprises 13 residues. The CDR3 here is CASSVQGVTEAFF. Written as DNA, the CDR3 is TGTGCCAGCAGCGTACAGGGGGTCACTGAAGCTTTCTTT.

In nucleotides, the CDR3 is TGTGCCAGCAAGGGGGGGGCCACCGGGGAGCTGTTTTTT. Translation gives CASKGGATGELFF. V and J are TRBV7-2 and TRBJ2-2; D possibly corresponds to TRBD2 (7 bases). V was clipped by 7 bases and J by 4 bases, with 10 bases between them. The CDR3 is 13 residues long. CDR1 is SGHTA, CDR2 FQGNSA, per germline.

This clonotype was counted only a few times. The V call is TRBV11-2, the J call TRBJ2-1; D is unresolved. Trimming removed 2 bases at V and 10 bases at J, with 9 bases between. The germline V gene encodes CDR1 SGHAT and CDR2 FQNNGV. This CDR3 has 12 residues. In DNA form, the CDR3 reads TGTGCCAGCAGCTTACCAAGTTGGGAGCAGTTCTTC. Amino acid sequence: CASSLPSWEQFF.

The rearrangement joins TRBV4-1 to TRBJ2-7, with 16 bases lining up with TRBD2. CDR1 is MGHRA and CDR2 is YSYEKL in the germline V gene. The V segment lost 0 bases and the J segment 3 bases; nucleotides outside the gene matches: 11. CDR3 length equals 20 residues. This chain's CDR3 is CASSQDSRSGLAGGYYEQYF. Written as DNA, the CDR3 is TGCGCCAGCAGCCAAGATAGTCGGTCGGGACTAGCGGGAGGGTACTACGAGCAGTACTTC.

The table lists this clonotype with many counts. The CDR3 DNA follows: TGTGCCAGCAGAGAGACTAGTACAACCGAGCAGTACGTC. Translation gives CASRETSTTEQYV. This chain joins TRBV6-2 or TRBV6-3 and TRBJ2-7; D possibly corresponds to TRBD2 (6 bases). This CDR3 comprises 13 residues. The germline CDR1 and CDR2 sequences are MNHEY and SVGEGT. Trimming removed 6 bases from V and 6 bases from J, with 15 bases in between.

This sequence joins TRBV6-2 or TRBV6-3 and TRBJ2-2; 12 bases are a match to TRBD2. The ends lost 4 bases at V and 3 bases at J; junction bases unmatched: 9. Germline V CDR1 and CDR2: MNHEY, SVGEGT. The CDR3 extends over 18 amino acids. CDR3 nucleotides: TGTGCCAGCAGTTTTCCCACCCTAGCGGGAGGGGACACCGGGGAGCTGTTTTTT. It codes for CASSFPTLAGGDTGELFF.

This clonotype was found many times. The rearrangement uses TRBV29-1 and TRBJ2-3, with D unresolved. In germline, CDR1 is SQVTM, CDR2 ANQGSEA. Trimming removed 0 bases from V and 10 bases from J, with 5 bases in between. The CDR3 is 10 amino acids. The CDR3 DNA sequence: TGCAGCGTTGAAGACTCGGCGCAGTATTTT. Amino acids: CSVEDSAQYF.

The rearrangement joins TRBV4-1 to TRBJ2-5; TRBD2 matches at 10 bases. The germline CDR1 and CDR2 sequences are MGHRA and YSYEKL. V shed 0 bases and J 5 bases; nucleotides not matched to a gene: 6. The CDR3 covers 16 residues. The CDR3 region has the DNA TGCGCCAGCAGCCAAGATCAAGGAGCGGGGGGGGAGACCCAGTACTTC. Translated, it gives CASSQDQGAGGETQYF.

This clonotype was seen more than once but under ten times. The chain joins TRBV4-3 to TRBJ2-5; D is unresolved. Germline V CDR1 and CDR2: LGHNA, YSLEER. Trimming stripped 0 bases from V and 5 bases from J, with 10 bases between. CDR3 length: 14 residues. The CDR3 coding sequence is TGCGCCAGCAGCCAAGATCAGTTCGTCGAGACCCAGTACTTC. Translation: CASSQDQFVETQYF.

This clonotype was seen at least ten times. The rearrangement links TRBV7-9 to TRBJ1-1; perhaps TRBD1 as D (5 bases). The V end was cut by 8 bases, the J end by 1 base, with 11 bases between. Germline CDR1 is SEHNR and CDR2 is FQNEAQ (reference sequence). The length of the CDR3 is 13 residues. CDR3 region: CASDPRENTEAFF. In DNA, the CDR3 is TGTGCCAGCGATCCCAGGGAGAACACTGAAGCTTTCTTT.

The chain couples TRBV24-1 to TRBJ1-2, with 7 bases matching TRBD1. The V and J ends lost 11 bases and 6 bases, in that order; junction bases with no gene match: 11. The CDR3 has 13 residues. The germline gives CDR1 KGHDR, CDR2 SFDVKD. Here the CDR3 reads CAIRPGTEDGYTF. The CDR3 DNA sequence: TGTGCCATACGTCCCGGGACAGAAGATGGCTACACCTTC.